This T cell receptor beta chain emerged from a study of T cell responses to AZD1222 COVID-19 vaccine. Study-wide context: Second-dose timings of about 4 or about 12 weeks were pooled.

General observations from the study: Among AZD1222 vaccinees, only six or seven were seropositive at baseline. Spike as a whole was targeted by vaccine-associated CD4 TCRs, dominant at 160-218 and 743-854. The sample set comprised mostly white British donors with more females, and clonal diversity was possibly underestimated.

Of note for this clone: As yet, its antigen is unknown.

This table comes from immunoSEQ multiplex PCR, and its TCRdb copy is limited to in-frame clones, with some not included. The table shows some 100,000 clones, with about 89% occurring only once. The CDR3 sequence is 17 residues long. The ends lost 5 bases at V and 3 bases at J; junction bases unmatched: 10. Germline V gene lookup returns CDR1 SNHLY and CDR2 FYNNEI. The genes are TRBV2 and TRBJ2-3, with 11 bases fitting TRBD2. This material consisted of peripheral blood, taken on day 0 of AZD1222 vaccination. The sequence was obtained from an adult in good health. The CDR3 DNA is TGTGCCAGCAGTTATGGGCTAGCGGGAGGAAATACAGATACGCAGTATTTT. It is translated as CASSYGLAGGNTDTQYF.